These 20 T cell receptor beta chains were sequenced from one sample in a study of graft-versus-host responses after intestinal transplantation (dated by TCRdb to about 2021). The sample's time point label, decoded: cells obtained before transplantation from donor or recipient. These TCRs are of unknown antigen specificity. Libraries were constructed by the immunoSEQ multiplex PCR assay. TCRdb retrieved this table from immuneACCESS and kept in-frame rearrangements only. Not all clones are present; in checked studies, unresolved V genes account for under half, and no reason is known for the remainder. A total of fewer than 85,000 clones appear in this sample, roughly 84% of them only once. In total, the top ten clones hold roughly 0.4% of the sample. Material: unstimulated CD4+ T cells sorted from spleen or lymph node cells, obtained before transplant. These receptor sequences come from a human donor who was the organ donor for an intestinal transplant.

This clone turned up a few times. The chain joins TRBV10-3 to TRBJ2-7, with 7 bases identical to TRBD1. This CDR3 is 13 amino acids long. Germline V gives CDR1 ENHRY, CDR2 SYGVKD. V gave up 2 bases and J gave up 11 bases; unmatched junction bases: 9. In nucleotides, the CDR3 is TGTGCCATCAGTGAGAGGCAGGGGGACGGCAAGTACGTC. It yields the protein CAISERQGDGKYV.

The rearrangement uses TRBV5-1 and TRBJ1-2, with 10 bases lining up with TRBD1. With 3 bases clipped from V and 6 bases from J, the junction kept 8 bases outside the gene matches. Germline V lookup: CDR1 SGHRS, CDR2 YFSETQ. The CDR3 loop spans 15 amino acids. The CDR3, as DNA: TGCGCCAGCAGCTGGGGGGGGACAGGGGTTGATGGCTACACCTTC. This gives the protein CASSWGGTGVDGYTF.

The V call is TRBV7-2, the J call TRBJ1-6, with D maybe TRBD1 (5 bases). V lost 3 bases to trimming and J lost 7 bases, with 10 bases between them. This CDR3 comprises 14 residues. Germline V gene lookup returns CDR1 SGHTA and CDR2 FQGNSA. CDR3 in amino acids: CASSFGGVNSPLHF. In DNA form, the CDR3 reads TGTGCCAGCAGCTTCGGGGGGGTGAATTCACCCCTCCACTTT.

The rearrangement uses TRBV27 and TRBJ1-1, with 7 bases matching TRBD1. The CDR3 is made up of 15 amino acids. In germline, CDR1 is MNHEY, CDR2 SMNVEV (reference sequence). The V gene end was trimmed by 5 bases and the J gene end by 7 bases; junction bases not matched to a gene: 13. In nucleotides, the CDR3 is TGTGCCAGCAGTCCTCGGCGAGGGGGCATCGATGAAGCTTTCTTT. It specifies CASSPRRGGIDEAFF.

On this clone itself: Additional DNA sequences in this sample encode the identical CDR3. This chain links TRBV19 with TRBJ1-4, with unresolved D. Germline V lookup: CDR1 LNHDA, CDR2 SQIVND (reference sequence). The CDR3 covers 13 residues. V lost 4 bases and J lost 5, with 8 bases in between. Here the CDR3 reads CASSKWENEKLFF. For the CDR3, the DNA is TGTGCCAGTAGTAAATGGGAGAATGAAAAACTGTTTTTT.

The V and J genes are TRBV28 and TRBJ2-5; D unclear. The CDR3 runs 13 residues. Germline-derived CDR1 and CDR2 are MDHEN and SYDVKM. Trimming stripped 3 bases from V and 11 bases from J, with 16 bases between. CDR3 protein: CASSLGNSKHQYF. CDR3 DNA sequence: TGTGCCAGCAGTTTGGGTAACAGCAAGCATCAGTACTTC.

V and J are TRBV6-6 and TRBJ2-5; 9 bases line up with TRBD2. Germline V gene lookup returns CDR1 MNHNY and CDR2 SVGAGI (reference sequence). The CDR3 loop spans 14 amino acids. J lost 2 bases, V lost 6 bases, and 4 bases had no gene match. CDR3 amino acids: CASRMSGGQETQYF. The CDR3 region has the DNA TGTGCCAGCAGAATGAGCGGGGGGCAAGAGACCCAGTACTTC.

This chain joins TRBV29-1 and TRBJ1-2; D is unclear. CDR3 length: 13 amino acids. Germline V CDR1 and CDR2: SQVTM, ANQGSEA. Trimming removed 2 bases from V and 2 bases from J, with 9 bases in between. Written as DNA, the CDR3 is TGCAGCGTTGAACACAGTCCCAACTATGGCTACACCTTC. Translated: CSVEHSPNYGYTF.

The CDR3 sequence: CASSPGVTGEQYV. The CDR3 DNA sequence: TGTGCCAGCAGCCCGGGTGTTACTGGCGAGCAGTACGTC. The chain joins TRBV11-2 to TRBJ2-7; no clear D gene. The length of the CDR3 is 13 residues. The V gene's germline CDR1 is SGHAT and CDR2 FQNNGV. V dropped 5 bases and J dropped 6 bases, with 14 bases sitting between them.

DNA of the CDR3: TGTGCCAGCAGTTCCCCGGTTGTTAATGAAAAACTGTTTTTT. As protein: CASSSPVVNEKLFF. The rearrangement links TRBV28 to TRBJ1-4; D unclear. V lost 4 bases, J lost 4 bases, and 10 bases lay in between. The CDR3 has 14 residues. From germline, CDR1 is MDHEN and CDR2 SYDVKM.

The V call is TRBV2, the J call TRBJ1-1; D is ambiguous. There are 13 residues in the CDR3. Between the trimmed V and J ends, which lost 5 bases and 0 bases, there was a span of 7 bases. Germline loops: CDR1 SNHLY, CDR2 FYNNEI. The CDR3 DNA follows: TGTGCCAGCAGTCTGGAGTTGAACACTGAAGCTTTCTTT. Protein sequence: CASSLELNTEAFF.

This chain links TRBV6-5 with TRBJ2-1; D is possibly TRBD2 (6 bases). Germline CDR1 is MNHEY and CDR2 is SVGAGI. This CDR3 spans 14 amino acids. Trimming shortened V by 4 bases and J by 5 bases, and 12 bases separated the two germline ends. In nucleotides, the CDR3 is TGTGCCAGCAGTTGGGGCGGGATTAACAATGAGCAGTTCTTC. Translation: CASSWGGINNEQFF.

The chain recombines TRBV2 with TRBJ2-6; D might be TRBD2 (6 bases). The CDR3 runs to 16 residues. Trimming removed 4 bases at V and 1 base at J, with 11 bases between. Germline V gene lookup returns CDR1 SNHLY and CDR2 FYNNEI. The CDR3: CASSGGTVSGANVLTF. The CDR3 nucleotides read TGTGCCAGCAGTGGCGGGACCGTGTCTGGGGCCAACGTCCTGACTTTC.

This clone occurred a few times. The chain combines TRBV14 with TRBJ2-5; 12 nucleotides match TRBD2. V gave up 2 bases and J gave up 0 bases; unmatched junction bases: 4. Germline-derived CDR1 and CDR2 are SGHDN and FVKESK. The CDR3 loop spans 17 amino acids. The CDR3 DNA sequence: TGTGCCAGCAGCCAATGGACTAGCGGGGTACACCAAGAGACCCAGTACTTC. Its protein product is CASSQWTSGVHQETQYF.

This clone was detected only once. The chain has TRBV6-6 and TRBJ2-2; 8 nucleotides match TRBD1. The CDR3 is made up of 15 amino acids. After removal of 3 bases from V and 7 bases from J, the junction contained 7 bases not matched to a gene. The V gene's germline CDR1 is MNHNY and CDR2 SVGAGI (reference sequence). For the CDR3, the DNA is TGTGCCAGCAGTTATCTCGGACAGGGCAGCGGGGAGCTGTTTTTT. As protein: CASSYLGQGSGELFF.

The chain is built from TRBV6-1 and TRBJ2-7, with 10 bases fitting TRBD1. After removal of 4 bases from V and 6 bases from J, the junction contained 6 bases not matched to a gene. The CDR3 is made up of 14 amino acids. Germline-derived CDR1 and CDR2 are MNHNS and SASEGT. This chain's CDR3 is CASSGQGQGREQYV. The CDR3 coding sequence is TGTGCCAGCAGTGGACAGGGACAGGGGCGCGAGCAGTACGTC.

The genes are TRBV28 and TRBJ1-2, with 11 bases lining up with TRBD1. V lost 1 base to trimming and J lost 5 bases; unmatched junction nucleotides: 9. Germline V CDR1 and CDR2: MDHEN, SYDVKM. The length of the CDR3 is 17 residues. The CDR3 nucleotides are TGTGCCAGCAGTTTATCCTCCGGGACAGGGGGAGGATATGGCTACACCTTC. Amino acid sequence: CASSLSSGTGGGYGYTF.

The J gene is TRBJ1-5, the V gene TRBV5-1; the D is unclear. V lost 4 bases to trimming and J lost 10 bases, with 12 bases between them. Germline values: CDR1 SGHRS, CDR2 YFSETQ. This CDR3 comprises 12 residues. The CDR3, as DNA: TGCGCCAGCAGCCGACTCCTGGAACCCCAGCATTTT. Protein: CASSRLLEPQHF. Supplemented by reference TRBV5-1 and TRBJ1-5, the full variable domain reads KAGVTQTPRYLIKTRGQQVTLSCSPISGHRSVSWYQQTPGQGLQFLFEYFSETQRNKGNFPGRFSGRQFSNSRSEMNVSTLELGDSALYLCASSRLLEPQHFGDGTRLSIL.

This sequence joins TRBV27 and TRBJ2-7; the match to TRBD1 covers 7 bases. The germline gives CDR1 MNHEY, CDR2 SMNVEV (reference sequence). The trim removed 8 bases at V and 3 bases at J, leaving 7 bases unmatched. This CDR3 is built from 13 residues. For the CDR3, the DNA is TGTGCCAGCGGATCCAGGGGGATCTACGAGCAGTACGTC. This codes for CASGSRGIYEQYV.

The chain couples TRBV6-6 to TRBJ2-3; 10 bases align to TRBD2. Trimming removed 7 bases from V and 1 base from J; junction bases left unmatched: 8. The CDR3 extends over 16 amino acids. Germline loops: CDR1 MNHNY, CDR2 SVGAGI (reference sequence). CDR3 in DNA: TGTGCCAGCACCCGAACTACTAGCGGGGGCACAGATACGCAGTATTTT. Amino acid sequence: CASTRTTSGGTDTQYF.